These T cell receptor beta chains were read from a single sample in a study of cytomegalovirus exposure and HLA in healthy donors. The protocol was immunoSEQ multiplex PCR, while the TCRdb copy is restricted to in-frame clones and leaves out a portion. The sample yields approximately 200,000 clones, roughly 80% seen once. The material sequenced was PBMCs. These receptors were collected from a man between 40 and 49 years old in good health and CMV-seronegative. CDR3s include the opening cysteine and the closing phenylalanine or tryptophan. D genes are given only for firm matches. Not every row has a clone size; where given, it reads once, few, many or a size class.

cdr3_nt cdr3_aa j_call v_call cdr3_length clone_size d_call
TGTGCCAGCAGCTCCACGACAGGTGGGGAAATTGCCACGTCCCCTAATCAGCCCCAGCATTTT CASSSTTGGEIATSPNQPQHF TRBJ1-5 TRBV28 21 - -
TGTGCAACAAAAGGAGTCTACGAGCAGTACTTC CATKGVYEQYF TRBJ2-7 TRBV18 11 - -
TGTGCCACCAGCAGAGACAGGGGCCACGAGCAGTACTTC CATSRDRGHEQYF TRBJ2-7 TRBV15 13 few -
TGCAGCGTTCGGACTAGCGGGAAATTCCTCTGGGGGTACAATGAGCAGTTCTTC CSVRTSGKFLWGYNEQFF TRBJ2-1 TRBV29-1 18 - TRBD2
TGTGCCAGCAGCTCCCGGGACAGGGGAGGAGGCTACACCTTC CASSSRDRGGGYTF TRBJ1-2 TRBV9 14 - TRBD1
TGTGCCAGCAGCCCTACTTCGGACAGTTCCTACGAGCAGTACTTC CASSPTSDSSYEQYF TRBJ2-7 TRBV7-6 15 - -
TGTGCCAGCAACGTCTCGCCGCTAGCGGGCACAGATACGCAGTATTTT CASNVSPLAGTDTQYF TRBJ2-3 TRBV9 16 - TRBD2
TGCAGCGTTGGACCTCAGGCCCCCGCTTACAATGAGCAGTTCTTC CSVGPQAPAYNEQFF TRBJ2-1 TRBV29-1 15 - -
TGTGCCAGCAGGCGACTAGCGGGGGGGAGGGAGACCCAGTACTTC CASRRLAGGRETQYF TRBJ2-5 TRBV6-5 15 - TRBD2
TGTGCCAGTAAAAGGACAGACACTTACAATGAGCAGTTCTTC CASKRTDTYNEQFF TRBJ2-1 TRBV19 14 - -
TGTGCCAGCAGCTTGAGGACTAGTGGAGTTGAGCAGTTCTTC CASSLRTSGVEQFF TRBJ2-1 TRBV7-3 14 - TRBD2
TGCAGCGTGGCCCGCGGCTACAATGAGCAGTTCTTC CSVARGYNEQFF TRBJ2-1 TRBV29-1 12 - -
TGTGCCAGCAGCCCGGACCTAGCGGGGGTGCCGCAGTATTTT CASSPDLAGVPQYF TRBJ2-3 TRBV5-4 14 - TRBD2
TGTGCCAGTAGGCAAACAGGGGCCGACTATGGCTACACCTTC CASRQTGADYGYTF TRBJ1-2 TRBV19 14 - TRBD1
TGCAGCGTTGAAGATCGATCCGGGACAGGGGCCTTCAATGAGCAGTTCTTC CSVEDRSGTGAFNEQFF TRBJ2-1 TRBV29-1 17 once TRBD1
TGTGCCAGCAGTTTCCCCGGGAGATACAATGAGCAGTTCTTC CASSFPGRYNEQFF TRBJ2-1 TRBV27 14 - -
TGCGCCAGCAGCCACGCCGTGGGGCGGGGCAACACTGAAGCTTTCTTT CASSHAVGRGNTEAFF TRBJ1-1 TRBV4-3 16 - -
TGCGCCAGCAGCTTGGTGGGCAATACAGGGAATGAAAAACTGTTTTTT CASSLVGNTGNEKLFF TRBJ1-4 TRBV5-1 16 - -
TGCGCCAGCAGCTTCGGACAGGCTGAAGCTTTCTTT CASSFGQAEAFF TRBJ1-1 TRBV5-1 12 - TRBD1
TGTGCCAGCAGTGAAGCTCATTTCGGGGATACGCAGTATTTT CASSEAHFGDTQYF TRBJ2-3 TRBV2 14 - -
TGTGCCAGCAGCTCGGCCAGCGGGGGGGCCAATGAGCAGTTCTTC CASSSASGGANEQFF TRBJ2-1 TRBV7-3 15 - TRBD2
TGTGCCACCAGCCCCCGGACAGGAGCTAATGAAAAACTGTTTTTT CATSPRTGANEKLFF TRBJ1-4 TRBV15 15 - TRBD1
TGTGCCAGCAGCCAAGATGGCGCAGGGAACACTGAAGCTTTCTTT CASSQDGAGNTEAFF TRBJ1-1 TRBV14 15 few -
TGCGCCAGCAGCCGAGGGACTAGCGAGGTCGATGAGCAGTTCTTC CASSRGTSEVDEQFF TRBJ2-1 TRBV4-3 15 medium-sized TRBD2
TGTGCCAGCAGTTTTCTTTCCGGCACAGATACGCAGTATTTT CASSFLSGTDTQYF TRBJ2-3 TRBV28 14 - -
TGTGCCTGGAGCCGACTCGGACTAGTGGGCACAGATACGCAGTATTTT CAWSRLGLVGTDTQYF TRBJ2-3 TRBV30 16 - TRBD2
TGTGCCAGCAGCTTAAGGAGGGGGCGCTCTGGGGCCAACGTCCTGACTTTC CASSLRRGRSGANVLTF TRBJ2-6 TRBV11-2 17 - -
TGTGCCAGCAGGCCCCAGAATAGCGGGAGTTACGAGCAGTACTTC CASRPQNSGSYEQYF TRBJ2-7 TRBV4-2 15 - TRBD2
TGTGCCGGATCGACTAGCGGAACTACCTACGAGCAGTACTTC CAGSTSGTTYEQYF TRBJ2-7 TRBV2 14 few TRBD2
TGCGCCAGCAGCCAAGTACACGACTATGGCTACACCTTC CASSQVHDYGYTF TRBJ1-2 TRBV4-3 13 - -
TGTGCCAGCAGCTTAGCGCCGGGTAGCGGGTACGAGCAGTACTTC CASSLAPGSGYEQYF TRBJ2-7 TRBV7-2 15 few TRBD2
TGTGCCAGCAGCTTGTTTGCGGGGGGGGCTGCAGATACGCAGTATTTT CASSLFAGGAADTQYF TRBJ2-3 TRBV5-4 16 few TRBD2
TGTGCCAGTAGTCCGGGACAGGGGGCCTATAGCAATCAGCCCCAGCATTTT CASSPGQGAYSNQPQHF TRBJ1-5 TRBV19 17 few TRBD1